This T cell receptor (beta chain) was recovered during a study of shared clonotypes between healthy human individuals. Study-wide points: Rarefaction revealed incomplete sorted-subset sequencing despite large depth. Limited genetic and exposure-history diversity came from having few donors.

Every subset had its genomic DNA shared out evenly among several immunoSEQ plates. In replicate PCRs of sorted subsets, approximately 200 ng DNA, about 29,000 T cell genomes, was used. Measured with immunoSEQ multiplex PCR; TCRdb has only the in-frame clones, and not every one. The sample records 550,000 to 700,000 clones, around four fifths being singletons. CDR3 length: 12 residues. For this clone: Its antigen is unknown.

The gene calls are TRBV1 and TRBJ2-1; no check of the table's D call, TRBD2, against the DNA was made. TRBV1 is described as a pseudogene. The sample consisted of memory CD4+ T cells sorted from blood. Subset meaning: CD45RA-negative fraction. This TCR derives from a woman in her 30s in good health. CDR3 amino acids: CTSSQTPNEQFF. CDR3 in DNA: TGCACCAGCAGCCAAACTCCAAATGAGCAGTTCTTC.